A selection of T cell receptor beta chains follows, all from one sample in a study of cytomegalovirus exposure and HLA in healthy donors. Only in-frame clones appear in the TCRdb table, and some are missing; sequencing was by immunoSEQ multiplex PCR. The repertoire consists of roughly 250,000 clones, with around 66% occurring once and the leading ten covering 2% to 2.5%. Source material: PBMCs. These receptors all come from a female donor in good health and CMV-seronegative. CDR3s include the opening cysteine and the closing phenylalanine or tryptophan. The D gene is left open where the match is weak. A clone size is listed for some rows: how often the clone was seen (once, few, many), or a class if it is expanded.

d_gene | j_gene | v_gene | abundance | CDR3aa | CDR3nt
- | TRBJ2-3 | TRBV4-1 | - | CASSQELRGTDTQYF | TGCGCCAGCAGCCAAGAGCTCAGGGGCACAGATACGCAGTATTTT
TRBD2 | TRBJ2-1 | TRBV9 | - | CASSVGGGRAYNEQFF | TGTGCCAGCAGCGTAGGGGGCGGGAGGGCCTACAATGAGCAGTTCTTC
- | TRBJ2-6 | TRBV5-4 | - | CASSLGGESSGANVLTF | TGTGCCAGCAGCTTGGGGGGGGAGAGCTCTGGGGCCAACGTCCTGACTTTC
TRBD1 | TRBJ1-1 | TRBV19 | - | CASSIKYRGASEAFF | TGTGCCAGTAGTATAAAATACAGGGGGGCGTCTGAAGCTTTCTTT
- | TRBJ2-1 | TRBV10-1 | - | CASSETTTRFINEQFF | TGCGCCAGCAGTGAGACAACGACCAGGTTCATCAATGAGCAGTTCTTC
- | TRBJ2-7 | TRBV25-1 | - | CASSESQGGYEQYF | TGTGCCAGCAGTGAATCCCAGGGAGGCTACGAGCAGTACTTC
TRBD2 | TRBJ2-1 | TRBV7-2 | few | CASSFGTSGIDEQFF | TGTGCCAGCAGCTTCGGGACTAGCGGGATCGATGAGCAGTTCTTC
TRBD2 | TRBJ2-5 | TRBV7-7 | - | CASSLNVLAGVQETQYF | TGTGCTAGCAGCTTAAATGTGCTAGCGGGAGTACAAGAGACCCAGTACTTC
- | TRBJ2-1 | TRBV9 | few | CASSVGSGVLSYNEQFF | TGTGCCAGCAGCGTTGGTAGCGGAGTCCTCTCCTACAATGAGCAGTTCTTC
- | TRBJ2-5 | TRBV5-1 | - | CASSPQRTSGQETQYF | TGCGCCAGCAGCCCTCAGCGGACGAGCGGGCAAGAGACCCAGTACTTC
- | TRBJ2-7 | TRBV10-3 | - | CAIRQEYEQYF | TGTGCCATAAGGCAGGAATACGAGCAGTACTTC
- | TRBJ2-7 | TRBV28 | - | CASSLTTIPYEQYF | TGTGCCAGCAGTTTAACCACTATTCCCTACGAGCAGTACTTC
- | TRBJ2-1 | TRBV12-2 | - | CASRLMRQGAEEQFF | TGTGCAAGTCGCTTAATGAGACAGGGGGCGGAGGAGCAGTTCTTC